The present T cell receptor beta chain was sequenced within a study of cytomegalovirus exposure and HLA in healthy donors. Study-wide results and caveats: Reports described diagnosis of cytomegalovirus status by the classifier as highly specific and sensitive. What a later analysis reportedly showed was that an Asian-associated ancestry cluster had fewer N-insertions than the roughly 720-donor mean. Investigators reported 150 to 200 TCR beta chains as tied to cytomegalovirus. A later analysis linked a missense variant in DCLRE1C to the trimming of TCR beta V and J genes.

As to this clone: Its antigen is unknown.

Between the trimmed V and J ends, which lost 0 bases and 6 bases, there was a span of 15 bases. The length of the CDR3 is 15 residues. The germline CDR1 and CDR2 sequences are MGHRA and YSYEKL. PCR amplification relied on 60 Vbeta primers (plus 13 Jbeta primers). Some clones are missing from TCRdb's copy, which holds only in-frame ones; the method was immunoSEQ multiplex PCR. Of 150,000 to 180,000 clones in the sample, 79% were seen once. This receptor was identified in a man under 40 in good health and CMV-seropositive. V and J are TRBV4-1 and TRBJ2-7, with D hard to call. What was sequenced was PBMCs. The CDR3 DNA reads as TGCGCCAGCAGCCAAGATGAGAGCGTCCATGCCGAGCAGTACTTC. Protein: CASSQDESVHAEQYF.